What follows are 5 T cell receptor beta chains derived from one specimen sequenced in a study of T-cell memory formation after mild COVID-19. TCRdb independently ran MiXCR on the 5' RACE reads; one entry per CDR3 protein. Seen here are a few hundred thousand distinct CDR3 sequences, more than 8% observed once, and the top ten hold 20% to 25%. Sequencing used PBMCs or a T cell subset sorted from them (not recorded which). These receptor sequences come from a man aged 18 to 30 who had mild COVID-19 (a few samples of this study predate the infection). Cell type and time point are not known.

The rearrangement links TRBV6-2 or TRBV6-3 to TRBJ2-5, with 11 bases that match TRBD2. From germline, CDR1 is MNHEY and CDR2 SVGEGT. Trimming took 6 bases from V and 5 from J; bases not matched to a gene: 8. The CDR3 is 15 residues long. The CDR3 bases are TGTGCCAGCAGACCCTGGGCTAGCGGGGGGGAGACCCAGTACTTC. It translates to CASRPWASGGETQYF.

This clonotype has ten or more counts. The V and J genes are TRBV2 and TRBJ2-7, with D possibly matching TRBD1 (6 bases). This CDR3 spans 15 amino acids. The germline gives CDR1 SNHLY, CDR2 FYNNEI. V was shortened by 6 bases and J by 1 base, with 16 bases between the two germline ends. In nucleotides, the CDR3 is TGTGCCAGCAGCCCCACAGGGTTCGGGTCCTACGAGCAGTACGTC. This encodes CASSPTGFGSYEQYV.

This chain links TRBV5-1 with TRBJ2-3; D might be TRBD2 (6 bases). Germline CDR1 is SGHRS and CDR2 is YFSETQ. V dropped 4 bases and J dropped 4 bases, with 10 bases sitting between them. The CDR3 sequence is 13 residues long. This CDR3 reads CASSKRVPDTQYF. In nucleotides, the CDR3 is TGCGCCAGCAGCAAGCGGGTACCAGATACGCAGTATTTT.

The rearrangement links TRBV4-3 to TRBJ1-1, with 8 bases that match TRBD1. Per germline, CDR1 LGHNA and CDR2 YSLEER. The CDR3 spans 15 residues. Germline trimming cut 4 bases from V and 1 base from J; bases unmatched to any gene: 5. The CDR3 region is CASSPRGQGNTEAFF. CDR3 bases: TGCGCCAGCAGCCCCAGGGGGCAGGGGAACACTGAAGCTTTCTTT.

The sample holds many counts of this clonotype. The genes are TRBV7-6 and TRBJ2-3; D is possibly TRBD2 (6 bases). CDR1 and CDR2 from the germline V gene are SGHVS and FNYEAQ. CDR3 length equals 14 residues. Trimming cost V 4 bases and J 4 bases, with 12 bases left between them. CDR3 DNA: TGTGCCAGCAGCTCCGGGACTCCTTCAGATACGCAGTATTTT. This codes for CASSSGTPSDTQYF.